These 23 T cell receptor beta chains were all obtained from the same sample, sequenced in a study of blood T cell repertoires in COVID-19. Method: immunoSEQ multiplex PCR; TCRdb's copy keeps in-frame clones and lacks some. The table has around 340,000 clones, about 86% seen once; the top ten hold approximately 4.6%. Sequenced: PBMCs or T cells enriched from blood (not recorded which). The receptors were gathered from a woman aged 40 to 49 with acute COVID-19.

The chain employs TRBV20-1 and TRBJ2-3; 7 bases align to TRBD2. The CDR3 is 16 residues long. With V trimmed by 3 bases and J by 0 bases, 9 bases remained unmatched. Per germline, CDR1 DFQATT and CDR2 SNEGSKA (reference sequence). CDR3 sequence reads: CSASGSLAASTDTQYF. DNA of the CDR3: TGCAGTGCTAGTGGTAGCCTAGCGGCTAGCACAGATACGCAGTATTTT.

The chain has TRBV3-1 (or the pseudogene TRBV3-2) and TRBJ2-7, with D possibly being TRBD2 (6 bases). V lost 1 base and J lost 0, with 10 bases in between. Germline V gene lookup returns CDR1 LGHDT and CDR2 YNNKEL (reference sequence). CDR3 length: 15 residues. CDR3 DNA sequence: TGTGCCAGCAGCCAAGGGACTACGAGCTCCTACGAGCAGTACTTC. Translated, it gives CASSQGTTSSYEQYF.

V is TRBV6-1 and J is TRBJ2-7; TRBD2 aligns across 7 bases. After removal of 2 bases from V and 2 bases from J, the junction contained 9 bases not matched to a gene. Germline CDR1 and CDR2: MNHNS and SASEGT. The CDR3 has 16 residues. CDR3 loop: CASSESGEGGTYEQYF. DNA of the CDR3: TGTGCCAGCAGTGAATCCGGCGAGGGAGGGACCTACGAGCAGTACTTC.

The chain carries TRBV5-3 and TRBJ2-4, with D possibly TRBD2 on 5 matching bases. TRBV5-3 is given ORF status, its function remaining uncertain. Deletions cut 4 bases from V and 0 bases from J, with 14 bases between. CDR3 length: 16 residues. Here the CDR3 reads CARSRCGPLAKNIQYF. The CDR3 nucleotides read TGTGCCAGAAGCCGGTGCGGGCCCCTAGCCAAAAACATTCAGTACTTC.

This chain joins TRBV5-1 and TRBJ2-3, with D uncertain. V was cut by 0 bases and J by 3 bases, with 8 bases left in between. Germline-derived CDR1 and CDR2 are SGHRS and YFSETQ. The CDR3 runs to 14 residues. The CDR3 is CASSLGVATDTQYF. The CDR3 bases are TGCGCCAGCAGCTTGGGAGTAGCTACAGATACGCAGTATTTT.

This chain uses TRBV7-2 with TRBJ1-2, with D perhaps TRBD1 (5 bases). This CDR3 spans 14 amino acids. Germline V gene lookup returns CDR1 SGHTA and CDR2 FQGNSA. V was clipped by 4 bases and J by 4 bases, with 13 bases between them. The CDR3 coding sequence is TGTGCCAGCAGCTCCCCGCCGGGACTCTATGGCTACACCTTC. Its translation is CASSSPPGLYGYTF.

Worth noting for this clone: The junction shows a germline mismatch at one end, possibly a read error. CDR3 in DNA: TGTGCCACCAGCGGAGACAGGGACTACGAAAAACTGTTTTTT. It yields the protein CATSGDRDYEKLFF. The chain recombines TRBV15 with TRBJ1-4; 7 bases fit TRBD1. The CDR3 is made up of 14 amino acids. In germline, CDR1 is LNHNV, CDR2 YYDKDF (reference sequence).

This chain connects TRBV18 to TRBJ1-1, with TRBD1 identical over 10 bases. The V and J ends lost 5 bases and 5 bases, in that order; junction bases with no gene match: 5. The CDR3 runs to 14 residues. Germline V gene sequence: CDR1 KGHSH, CDR2 LQKENI. This CDR3 reads CASSTGTGVTEAFF. DNA for the CDR3: TGTGCCAGCTCAACCGGGACAGGGGTTACTGAAGCTTTCTTT. The full variable domain, completed using reference TRBV18 and TRBJ1-1, is NAGVMQNPRHLVRRRGQEARLRCSPMKGHSHVYWYRQLPEEGLKFMVYLQKENIIDESGMPKERFSAEFPKEGPSILRIQQVVRGDSAAYFCASSTGTGVTEAFFGQGTRLTVV.

This chain connects TRBV4-2 to TRBJ1-1; D not resolved. The ends were cut back, 3 bases at V and 0 bases at J, with 8 bases in the middle. Germline assignment: CDR1 LGHNA and CDR2 YNFKEQ. The length of the CDR3 is 14 residues. The CDR3 spells CASSHHTLNTEAFF. CDR3 sequence (DNA): TGTGCCAGCAGCCACCACACACTGAACACTGAAGCTTTCTTT.

The rearrangement links TRBV29-1 to TRBJ1-2; 9 bases are shared with TRBD1. The trim removed 4 bases at V and 6 bases at J, leaving 9 bases unmatched. CDR1 SQVTM and CDR2 ANQGSEA come from the germline V gene. This CDR3 region has 14 residues. The CDR3 loop is CSVAGRTGGHGYTF. CDR3 coding DNA: TGCAGCGTTGCCGGGCGAACAGGGGGCCATGGCTACACCTTC.

This clone has just one count. The chain recombines TRBV10-3 with TRBJ2-5; 12 bases agree with TRBD2. J lost 2 bases, V lost 10 bases, and 11 bases had no gene match. There are 16 residues in the CDR3. The germline gives CDR1 ENHRY, CDR2 SYGVKD. As DNA, the CDR3 is TGTGCCACCAAAGGCGGACTAGCGGGATTACAAGAGACCCAGTACTTC. Amino acid sequence: CATKGGLAGLQETQYF.

V is TRBV29-1 and J is TRBJ2-5; 8 bases line up with TRBD1. The length of the CDR3 is 15 residues. Germline V lookup: CDR1 SQVTM, CDR2 ANQGSEA. V lost 2 bases to trimming and J lost 4 bases; unmatched junction nucleotides: 9. The CDR3 protein is CSVENPGGGRETQYF. CDR3 nucleotide sequence: TGCAGCGTTGAAAATCCAGGGGGCGGCCGAGAGACCCAGTACTTC.

This clone was observed once. The chain recombines TRBV27 with TRBJ1-5; D is uncertain. Germline CDR1 and CDR2: MNHEY and SMNVEV (reference sequence). Trimming removed 5 bases at V and 3 bases at J, with 8 bases between. The CDR3 sequence is 13 residues long. DNA of the CDR3: TGTGCCAGCAGTCCTCGAGACAATCAGCCCCAGCATTTT. It translates to CASSPRDNQPQHF.

The chain couples TRBV3-1 (or the pseudogene TRBV3-2) to TRBJ1-4; unclear D gene. The CDR3 is 15 residues long. V lost 5 bases, J lost 4 bases, and 14 bases lay in between. The germline V gene encodes CDR1 LGHDT and CDR2 YNNKEL (reference sequence). CDR3 DNA: TGTGCCAGCAGCTTAATGACGGGAAATAATGAAAAACTGTTTTTT. Translation gives CASSLMTGNNEKLFF.

A single count supports this clone. The V and J genes are TRBV5-1 and TRBJ1-5, with TRBD1 matching 9 bases. The CDR3 extends over 15 amino acids. V dropped 1 base and J dropped 6; count of bases not matched to a gene: 5. CDR1 and CDR2 (germline): SGHRS, YFSETQ. CDR3 DNA sequence: TGCGCCAGCAGCTTGACGACAGGGGGTAGTCAGCCCCAGCATTTT. Protein sequence: CASSLTTGGSQPQHF.

V gene TRBV29-1 combines with J gene TRBJ1-1; no clear D. In germline, CDR1 is SQVTM, CDR2 ANQGSEA. The CDR3 consists of 12 residues. The V gene lost 4 bases and the J gene lost 1 base, with 7 bases spanning the gap. CDR3 DNA: TGCAGCGTTGGGCCAACGAACACTGAAGCTTTCTTT. Translating gives CSVGPTNTEAFF.

The chain employs TRBV18 and TRBJ1-2, with D tentatively TRBD1 (6 bases). The CDR3 runs to 13 residues. The V end lost 3 bases, the J end lost 7 bases, and 12 bases lay between the germline ends. The germline gives CDR1 KGHSH, CDR2 LQKENI. The CDR3: CASSPPGVRGYTF. CDR3 DNA sequence: TGTGCCAGCTCACCCCCAGGGGTTCGTGGCTACACCTTC.

CDR3 nucleotide sequence: TGCGCCAGCAGCAGAACCGGGACAGGGGCCTACGAGCAGTACTTC. Protein: CASSRTGTGAYEQYF. The V call is TRBV5-1, the J call TRBJ2-7; 10 positions match TRBD1. The V and J ends lost 4 bases and 2 bases, in that order; junction bases with no gene match: 6. Germline CDR1 SGHRS, CDR2 YFSETQ. The CDR3 consists of 15 residues.

V is TRBV6-2 or TRBV6-3 and J is TRBJ2-1; 7 nucleotides align to TRBD1. Trimming removed 6 bases from V and 6 bases from J; junction bases left unmatched: 5. This CDR3 is 13 amino acids long. The germline gives CDR1 MNHEY, CDR2 SVGEGT. As DNA, the CDR3 is TGTGCCAGCAGCATGACAGGGCCCAATGAGCAGTTCTTC. This codes for CASSMTGPNEQFF.

The chain couples TRBV19 to TRBJ2-7; TRBD1 matches 9 bases. V lost 3 bases to trimming and J lost 3 bases; unmatched junction nucleotides: 0. The CDR3 length is 13 residues. Looked up from germline, CDR1 is LNHDA and CDR2 is SQIVND (reference sequence). CDR3 in DNA: TGTGCCAGTAGTATGGGACAGGGCTACGAGCAGTACTTC. As protein: CASSMGQGYEQYF.

In its sample, this clone was seen once. This chain uses TRBV9 with TRBJ1-2, with TRBD1 as a possible D gene (5 bases). Germline V CDR1 and CDR2: SGDLS, YYNGEE. The V and J ends lost 3 bases and 0 bases respectively, with 18 bases between them. This CDR3 is 17 amino acids long. The CDR3 loop is CASSGLSRGSANYGYTF. The CDR3 region has the DNA TGTGCCAGCAGCGGGCTCTCACGGGGGTCTGCTAACTATGGCTACACCTTC.

The chain has TRBV5-1 and TRBJ1-1; 7 nucleotides match TRBD1. CDR1 SGHRS and CDR2 YFSETQ come from the germline V gene. V was clipped by 3 bases and J by 4 bases; unmatched bases: 12. CDR3 length: 16 amino acids. CDR3 coding DNA: TGCGCCAGCAGCTCGGCCCCCCGGGGACAGCGCACTGAAGCTTTCTTT. Encoded protein: CASSSAPRGQRTEAFF.

The CDR3 sequence is CASSQIGGGTDTQYF. The CDR3 DNA follows: TGTGCCAGCAGCCAAATAGGCGGCGGCACAGATACGCAGTATTTT. The chain is built from TRBV5-6 and TRBJ2-3, with D uncertain. The germline V gene encodes CDR1 SGHDT and CDR2 YYEEEE. CDR3 length: 15 residues. Trimming took off 4 bases at V and 1 base at J, with 13 bases between the two ends.